These 8 T cell receptor beta chains came from one sample sequenced in a study of blood T cells in healthy people across ages. A J-beta primer mix and a sample-barcoded 5' primer were used in a second PCR of roughly 6 to 11 cycles. Using its own MiXCR run on the 5' RACE reads, TCRdb lists one record per CDR3 protein. The sample lists 1.6 million or so distinct CDR3 sequences, roughly 30% occurring once. The sample was blood. All receptors derive from a woman in her 30s in good health.

The table lists this clonotype with many counts. J is TRBJ2-5 and V is TRBV10-3; 7 nucleotides agree with TRBD2. The V segment lost 3 bases and the J segment 10 bases; nucleotides outside the gene matches: 11. The V gene's germline CDR1 is ENHRY and CDR2 SYGVKD. This CDR3 has 14 amino acids. The CDR3 DNA sequence: TGTGCCATCAGTGAATCCCTTCGAAGGGACTACCAGTACTTC. Translation gives CAISESLRRDYQYF.

The rearrangement joins TRBV28 to TRBJ2-4, with D perhaps TRBD2 (7 bases). The CDR3 contains 15 residues. The V gene lost 6 bases and the J gene lost 3 bases, with 15 bases spanning the gap. Germline V gene data show CDR1 as MDHEN and CDR2 as SYDVKM. The CDR3 bases are TGTGCCAGCAGCCAAGGGGGGGTGGGCAAAAACATTCAGTACTTC. It specifies CASSQGGVGKNIQYF.

For this clonotype: A read error may be the cause here, since a much bigger clone is one base away. The rearrangement uses TRBV20-1 and TRBJ2-3, with TRBD2 matching 12 bases. CDR3 length: 14 residues. Germline lookup yields CDR1 DFQATT and CDR2 SNEGSKA (reference sequence). This CDR3 is CSAPGLAGPDTQCF. The DNA of the CDR3 is TGCAGTGCTCCGGGACTAGCGGGTCCAGATACGCAGTGTTTT.

V gene TRBV20-1 combines with J gene TRBJ2-1; 9 nucleotides match TRBD2. The V gene's germline CDR1 is DFQATT and CDR2 SNEGSKA (reference sequence). The CDR3 loop spans 15 amino acids. J gave up 5 bases and V 5 bases, and 10 bases lay outside the gene matches. As DNA, the CDR3 is TGCAGTGCTTCAGCGGGAGGACAAGATAACAATGAGCAGTTCTTC. Protein product: CSASAGGQDNNEQFF.

This chain joins TRBV5-1 and TRBJ2-7; 10 nucleotides match TRBD1. This CDR3 contains 17 residues. CDR1 is SGHRS and CDR2 is YFSETQ in the germline V gene. Trimming cost V 4 bases and J 5 bases; bases outside gene matches: 15. The CDR3 region is CASSPGSMGQGLNEQYF. The DNA for the CDR3 is TGCGCCAGCAGCCCGGGATCCATGGGACAGGGGCTGAACGAGCAGTACTTC.

This clonotype was recorded a few times. The chain recombines TRBV13 with TRBJ2-7; D not certain. CDR3 length equals 14 residues. Trimming left V 1 base short and J 2 bases short, with 9 bases between. Looked up from germline, CDR1 is PRHDT and CDR2 is FYEKMQ (reference sequence). Written as DNA, the CDR3 is TGTGCCAGCAGCTTAGAACAGAACACCTACGAGCAGTACTTC. This gives the protein CASSLEQNTYEQYF.

This clonotype was picked up many times. This CDR3 is CASSTGTARKGEQFF. As DNA, the CDR3 is TGTGCCAGCAGCACAGGGACAGCCCGGAAAGGTGAGCAGTTCTTC. The chain links TRBV9 to TRBJ2-1; 7 nucleotides match TRBD1. The CDR3 consists of 15 residues. J gave up 9 bases and V 4 bases, and 13 bases lay outside the gene matches. The germline V gene encodes CDR1 SGDLS and CDR2 YYNGEE.

This chain connects TRBV20-1 to TRBJ2-1, with TRBD2 matching 10 bases. Germline-derived CDR1 and CDR2 are DFQATT and SNEGSKA (reference sequence). CDR3 size: 16 residues. Trimming at V came to 1 base and at J to 4 bases, leaving 7 bases not matched to a gene. The DNA for the CDR3 is TGCAGTGCTAGAGGTAGGACTAGCGGAAAATACAATGAGCAGTTCTTC. It specifies CSARGRTSGKYNEQFF.